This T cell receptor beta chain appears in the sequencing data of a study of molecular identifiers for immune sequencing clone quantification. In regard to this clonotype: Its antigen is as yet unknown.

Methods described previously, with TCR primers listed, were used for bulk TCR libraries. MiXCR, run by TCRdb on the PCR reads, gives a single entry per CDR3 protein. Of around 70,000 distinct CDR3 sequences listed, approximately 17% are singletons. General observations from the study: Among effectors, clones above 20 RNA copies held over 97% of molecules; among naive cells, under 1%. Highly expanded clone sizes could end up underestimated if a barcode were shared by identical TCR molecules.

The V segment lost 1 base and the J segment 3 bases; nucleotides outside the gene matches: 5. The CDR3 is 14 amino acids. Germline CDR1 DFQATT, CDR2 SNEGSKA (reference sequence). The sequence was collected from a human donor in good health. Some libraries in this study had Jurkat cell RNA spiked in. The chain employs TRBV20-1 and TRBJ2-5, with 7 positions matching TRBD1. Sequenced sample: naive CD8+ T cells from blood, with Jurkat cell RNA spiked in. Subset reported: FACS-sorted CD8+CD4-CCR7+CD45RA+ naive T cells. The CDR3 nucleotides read TGCAGTGCTAGAGTCTTAGGGGGCGAAGAGACCCAGTACTTC. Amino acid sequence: CSARVLGGEETQYF.